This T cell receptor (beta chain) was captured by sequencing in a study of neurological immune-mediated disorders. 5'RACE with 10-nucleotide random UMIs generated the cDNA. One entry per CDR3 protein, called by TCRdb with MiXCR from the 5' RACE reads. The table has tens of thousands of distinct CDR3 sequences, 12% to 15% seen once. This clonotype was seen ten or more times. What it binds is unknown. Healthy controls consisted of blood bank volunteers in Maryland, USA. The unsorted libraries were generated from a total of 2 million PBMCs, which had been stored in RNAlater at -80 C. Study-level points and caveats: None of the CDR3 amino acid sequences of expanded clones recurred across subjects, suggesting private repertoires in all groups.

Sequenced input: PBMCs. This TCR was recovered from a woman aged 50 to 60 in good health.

As DNA, the CDR3 is TGCAGTGCCAGAACAGGGGATGTAGGCTACGAGCAGTACTTC. It codes for CSARTGDVGYEQYF. This rearrangement joins TRBV20-1 to TRBJ2-7; 7 bases are a match to TRBD1. Germline values: CDR1 DFQATT, CDR2 SNEGSKA (reference sequence). CDR3 size: 14 residues. The V segment lost 6 bases and the J segment 3 bases; nucleotides outside the gene matches: 11.